A selection of T cell receptor beta chains follows, all from one sample in a study of blood T cell repertoires in COVID-19. Generated by immunoSEQ multiplex PCR, the TCRdb table keeps only in-frame clones and is missing some. The profile shows 150,000 or so clones, around 90% of them singletons. Specimen: peripheral blood. The source is a man in his sixties with active or convalescent COVID-19. Each CDR3 is given with its conserved first and last residue. A D gene is named only where the DNA matches it firmly. Some rows mark clone size as missing; the rest say once, few, many or name a class of expanded clone.

d_gene	abundance	v_gene	j_gene	CDR3nt	CDR3aa
-	-	TRBV9	TRBJ2-2	TGTGCCAGCAGCGTAGTGGGGGCATTGTTCGCGAACACCGGGGAGCTGTTTTTT	CASSVVGALFANTGELFF
-	-	TRBV5-1	TRBJ2-1	TGCGCCAGCAGCTACAGGGTTCTATTCGAGAATGAGCAGTTCTTC	CASSYRVLFENEQFF
TRBD1	-	TRBV5-6	TRBJ1-6	TGTGCCAGCAGCTTTACCGGGACAGGGCTTATCCCCCTCCACTTT	CASSFTGTGLIPLHF
-	-	TRBV10-3	TRBJ1-4	TGTGCCATCAGTGTTCGGGCAGCGGCGGAGGAAAAACTGTTTTTT	CAISVRAAAEEKLFF
TRBD1	-	TRBV5-1	TRBJ2-6	TGCGCCAGCAGCTTTCAGGGGGCGCCGGGGGCCAACGTCCTGACTTTC	CASSFQGAPGANVLTF
-	-	TRBV10-2	TRBJ1-1	TGCGCCAGCAGTGAACAGGGATTTGAAGCTTTCTTT	CASSEQGFEAFF
-	-	TRBV6-2/TRBV6-3	TRBJ2-7	TGTGCCAGCAGTTATTCTAGGCAGGGCGACTACGAGCAGTACTTC	CASSYSRQGDYEQYF
TRBD1	-	TRBV3-1/TRBV3-2	TRBJ1-4	TGTGCCAGCAACCGTGGACAGGATGGGAATAGAAAACTGTTTTTT	CASNRGQDGNRKLFF
TRBD1	-	TRBV10-3	TRBJ2-1	TGTGCCATCAGCGGGGACAGGGGGTCCTACAATGAGCAGTTCTTC	CAISGDRGSYNEQFF
TRBD2	-	TRBV4-2	TRBJ2-3	TGTGCCAGCAGCCAAGCCAGCGGGAGGCCCACTAGCACAGATACGCAGTATTTT	CASSQASGRPTSTDTQYF
-	-	TRBV27	TRBJ1-2	TGTGCCAGCAGTTTATCGGGGGCTGTTGGCTACACCTTC	CASSLSGAVGYTF
TRBD2	-	TRBV20-1	TRBJ2-3	TGCAGTGCTAGTGTGATAGCGGGAGGGTTTCTCCCTAGAACAGATACGCAGTATTTT	CSASVIAGGFLPRTDTQYF
-	-	TRBV18	TRBJ1-2	TGTGCCAGCTCACCATTCAAAGGGGAAGGGTATGGCTACACCTTC	CASSPFKGEGYGYTF
-	-	TRBV7-9	TRBJ1-2	TGTGCCAGCTATTTAATTGGCGGGCCGATCTATGGCTACACCTTC	CASYLIGGPIYGYTF
-	-	TRBV5-5	TRBJ2-1	TGTGCCAGCAGCTCCCGGACTCTCTCCTACAATGAGCAGTTCTTC	CASSSRTLSYNEQFF
-	-	TRBV7-2	TRBJ2-4	TGTGCCAGCAGCGGACTCGGGCGGAACATTCAGTACTTC	CASSGLGRNIQYF
-	-	TRBV11-2	TRBJ2-3	TGTGCCAGCAGCTCCCACCGAAGCGGCACAGATACGCAGTATTTT	CASSSHRSGTDTQYF
-	-	TRBV18	TRBJ1-2	TGTGCCAGCTCACCACCGCAGGGAGGGGGCTATGGCTACACCTTC	CASSPPQGGGYGYTF
-	-	TRBV6-1	TRBJ1-1	TGTGCCAGCAGTGAAGCGCGAGGGATCACTGAAGCTTTCTTT	CASSEARGITEAFF
TRBD1	-	TRBV14	TRBJ1-1	TGTGCCAGCAGCCTTTGGACAGGGGCCGAAGCTTTCTTT	CASSLWTGAEAFF
TRBD1	-	TRBV3-1/TRBV3-2	TRBJ1-5	TGTGCCAGCAGCCGGGGGCGGACAGGGTATCAGCCCCAGCATTTT	CASSRGRTGYQPQHF
-	-	TRBV12-3/TRBV12-4	TRBJ2-7	TGTGCCAGCAGTTCCGGGAACTCCTACGAGCAGTACTTC	CASSSGNSYEQYF
TRBD1	-	TRBV4-2	TRBJ1-4	TGTGCCAGCAGCCAAGGGGAAGGGGGCAGAGGAGAAAAACTGTTTTTT	CASSQGEGGRGEKLFF
-	once	TRBV21-1	TRBJ2-1	TGTGCCAGCAGCAAAGGGGCAAACAGGAGCTCCTACAATGAGCAGTTCTTC	CASSKGANRSSYNEQFF
-	few	TRBV11-2	TRBJ1-1	TGTGCCAGCAGCTTAGAGAGGGCTACTGAAGCTTTCTTT	CASSLERATEAFF
TRBD1	-	TRBV3-1/TRBV3-2	TRBJ1-6	TGTGCCAGCAGCCAAGGGGGGACAGGGAGAGGGGCTTATAATTCACCCCTCCACTTT	CASSQGGTGRGAYNSPLHF
-	-	TRBV11-2	TRBJ1-5	TGTGCCAGCAGCTTAGATGAATTAAGTGGCCCCCAGCATTTT	CASSLDELSGPQHF
-	-	TRBV6-1	TRBJ2-4	TGTGCCAGCAGTGAAACGCAGGGGTCGGCCAAAAACATTCAGTACTTC	CASSETQGSAKNIQYF
-	-	TRBV4-1	TRBJ2-2	TGCGCCAGCAGCCAAGGGCGCAGGGCGGACACCGGGGAGCTGTTTTTT	CASSQGRRADTGELFF
-	-	TRBV7-9	TRBJ2-7	TGTGCCAGCAGCCCCCTCGGACACTACTACGAGCAGTACTTC	CASSPLGHYYEQYF
TRBD1	-	TRBV7-2	TRBJ1-1	TGTGCCAGCAGCGGGATCAGGGGGCAGGGCACTGAAGCTTTCTTT	CASSGIRGQGTEAFF
TRBD1	once	TRBV10-3	TRBJ1-3	TGTGCCATCAGTGAGTCAACAGGGGCGGACACCATATATTTT	CAISESTGADTIYF
-	once	TRBV5-1	TRBJ1-1	TGCGCCAGCAGCTTGCGTACGGGGGGAAGTACTGAAGCTTTCTTT	CASSLRTGGSTEAFF
TRBD1	-	TRBV7-6	TRBJ2-2	TGTGCCAGCAGTTGGAGAGGACAGGGCTGGAGCACCGGGGAGCTGTTTTTT	CASSWRGQGWSTGELFF
TRBD1	-	TRBV28	TRBJ2-1	TGTGCCAGCAGTTCAGACAGGGGGCAGTTCTTC	CASSSDRGQFF
-	-	TRBV28	TRBJ1-5	TGTGCCAGCAGGGAGACAGATAGCAATCAGCCCCAGCATTTT	CASRETDSNQPQHF
-	once	TRBV6-1	TRBJ1-2	TGTGCCAGCAGTGAAACAGGGACCTATGGCTACACCTTC	CASSETGTYGYTF
TRBD2	once	TRBV27	TRBJ2-2	TGTGCCAGCAGCCGTGGACTAGCGGGGAATCAGGGGGAGCTGTTTTTT	CASSRGLAGNQGELFF
-	once	TRBV11-2	TRBJ1-2	TGTGCCAGCAGCACCTCGACAGGAAACTATGGCTACACCTTC	CASSTSTGNYGYTF
TRBD1	-	TRBV6-5	TRBJ1-4	TGTGCCAGCAGTAACAGGGGTACTAATGAAAAACTGTTTTTT	CASSNRGTNEKLFF
TRBD2	-	TRBV2	TRBJ2-1	TGTGCCAGCAGGGGACTAGCGGGTAATGAGCAGTTCTTC	CASRGLAGNEQFF
-	-	TRBV12-3/TRBV12-4	TRBJ2-7	TGTGCCAGCAGTCTTGGACGGGGCGAGCAGTACTTC	CASSLGRGEQYF
-	-	TRBV6-5	TRBJ1-2	TGTGCCAGCAGTTACAGGGGTCACTATGGCTACACCTTC	CASSYRGHYGYTF
-	-	TRBV19	TRBJ1-2	TGTGCCAGTAGGACAGGCTCTAACTATGGCTACACCTTC	CASRTGSNYGYTF
-	-	TRBV3-1/TRBV3-2	TRBJ1-1	TGTGCCAGCAGCCAAGTTCCTACCACTGAAGCTTTCTTT	CASSQVPTTEAFF